These T cell receptor beta chains were read from a single sample in a study of blood T cell repertoires in COVID-19. Using immunoSEQ multiplex PCR, the repertoire was profiled, and TCRdb retains in-frame clones only, with some absent. The sample holds about 110,000 clones; over 80% are singletons and the top ten take roughly 18%. The source material was peripheral blood. The receptor source for this set is a woman aged 55-69 years with acute or convalescent COVID-19. Both conserved end residues are part of each CDR3. Each record gives: V gene, J gene, D gene, clone size, CDR3 protein, CDR3 DNA. A D gene is named only where the DNA matches it firmly. Size values are once, few and many counts, or a class for expanded clones, and some rows have none.

v_gene: TRBV9
j_gene: TRBJ2-5
d_gene: TRBD2
abundance: -
CDR3aa: CASSFGTSGVQETQYF
CDR3nt: TGTGCCAGCAGCTTTGGGACTAGCGGGGTACAAGAGACCCAGTACTTC

v_gene: TRBV10-1
j_gene: TRBJ2-7
d_gene: -
abundance: once
CDR3aa: CASSEGQGSRYEQYF
CDR3nt: TGCGCCAGCAGTGAGGGGCAGGGTTCCAGATACGAGCAGTACTTC

v_gene: TRBV5-1
j_gene: TRBJ1-6
d_gene: -
abundance: -
CDR3aa: CASSLGQDHSPLHF
CDR3nt: TGCGCCAGCAGCTTGGGACAGGATCATTCACCCCTCCACTTT

v_gene: TRBV6-1
j_gene: TRBJ2-1
d_gene: TRBD2
abundance: -
CDR3aa: CASSGGALNNEQFF
CDR3nt: TGTGCCAGCAGCGGGGGGGCTCTGAACAATGAGCAGTTCTTC

v_gene: TRBV9
j_gene: TRBJ2-5
d_gene: -
abundance: -
CDR3aa: CASSGTGTGKETQYF
CDR3nt: TGTGCCAGCAGCGGGACCGGGACTGGAAAAGAGACCCAGTACTTC

v_gene: TRBV19
j_gene: TRBJ2-7
d_gene: TRBD1
abundance: -
CDR3aa: CASSPTGGAFAEQYF
CDR3nt: TGTGCCAGTAGTCCTACAGGGGGCGCGTTTGCCGAGCAGTACTTC

v_gene: TRBV9
j_gene: TRBJ2-3
d_gene: -
abundance: -
CDR3aa: CASSFGTTDTQYF
CDR3nt: TGTGCCAGCAGCTTTGGGACTACAGATACGCAGTATTTT

v_gene: TRBV9
j_gene: TRBJ1-2
d_gene: -
abundance: -
CDR3aa: CASSVQSSNYGYTF
CDR3nt: TGTGCCAGCAGCGTTCAGTCTTCTAACTATGGCTACACCTTC

v_gene: TRBV9
j_gene: TRBJ1-4
d_gene: -
abundance: -
CDR3aa: CASSKDRTATNEKLFF
CDR3nt: TGTGCCAGCAGCAAAGACAGGACTGCAACTAATGAAAAACTGTTTTTT

v_gene: TRBV5-1
j_gene: TRBJ2-1
d_gene: TRBD2
abundance: once
CDR3aa: CASSSPETSGYNEQFF
CDR3nt: TGCGCCAGCAGCTCCCCTGAGACTAGCGGATACAATGAGCAGTTCTTC

v_gene: TRBV28
j_gene: TRBJ2-7
d_gene: TRBD2
abundance: -
CDR3aa: CASMRSSGRLDEQYF
CDR3nt: TGTGCCAGCATGAGGTCTAGCGGGAGGCTGGACGAGCAGTACTTC

v_gene: TRBV7-9
j_gene: TRBJ1-1
d_gene: -
abundance: once
CDR3aa: CASSLQAYWEAFF
CDR3nt: TGTGCCAGCAGCCTCCAAGCCTACTGGGAAGCTTTCTTT

v_gene: TRBV7-9
j_gene: TRBJ1-2
d_gene: -
abundance: -
CDR3aa: CASSPPGAGGYTF
CDR3nt: TGTGCCAGCAGCCCCCCAGGGGCCGGTGGCTACACCTTC

v_gene: TRBV2
j_gene: TRBJ1-5
d_gene: TRBD1
abundance: -
CDR3aa: CASSPDRALNQPQHF
CDR3nt: TGTGCCAGCAGCCCAGACAGGGCCCTGAATCAGCCCCAGCATTTT

v_gene: TRBV6-6
j_gene: TRBJ2-7
d_gene: -
abundance: -
CDR3aa: CASSVGTPTYEQYF
CDR3nt: TGTGCCAGCAGTGTCGGGACTCCTACCTACGAGCAGTACTTC

v_gene: TRBV28
j_gene: TRBJ1-4
d_gene: -
abundance: -
CDR3aa: CASSLMRKEKLFF
CDR3nt: TGTGCCAGCAGTTTGATGAGGAAAGAAAAACTGTTTTTT

v_gene: TRBV12-3/TRBV12-4
j_gene: TRBJ2-2
d_gene: -
abundance: few
CDR3aa: CASSHTPGELFF
CDR3nt: TGTGCCAGCAGTCACACCCCCGGGGAGCTGTTTTTT

v_gene: TRBV3-1/TRBV3-2
j_gene: TRBJ1-6
d_gene: -
abundance: -
CDR3aa: CASSQWGGGGNSPLHF
CDR3nt: TGTGCCAGCAGCCAGTGGGGGGGCGGGGGTAATTCACCCCTCCACTTT

v_gene: TRBV4-3
j_gene: TRBJ2-1
d_gene: -
abundance: -
CDR3aa: CASSPILAESYNEQFF
CDR3nt: TGCGCCAGCAGCCCGATATTAGCGGAAAGCTACAATGAGCAGTTCTTC

v_gene: TRBV3-1/TRBV3-2
j_gene: TRBJ2-1
d_gene: TRBD1
abundance: -
CDR3aa: CASGYRGNEQFF
CDR3nt: TGTGCCAGCGGTTACAGGGGAAATGAGCAGTTCTTC

v_gene: TRBV7-2
j_gene: TRBJ2-2
d_gene: TRBD2
abundance: -
CDR3aa: CASSLVAGVNTGELFF
CDR3nt: TGTGCCAGCAGCTTAGTTGCGGGGGTTAACACCGGGGAGCTGTTTTTT

v_gene: TRBV7-6
j_gene: TRBJ1-4
d_gene: -
abundance: -
CDR3aa: CASSLDPAPGKQLFF
CDR3nt: TGTGCCAGCAGCTTGGACCCAGCCCCGGGAAAGCAACTGTTTTTT

v_gene: TRBV24-1
j_gene: TRBJ2-3
d_gene: -
abundance: -
CDR3aa: CATSDLDSSDTQYF
CDR3nt: TGTGCCACCAGTGATTTAGACAGTTCAGATACGCAGTATTTT

v_gene: TRBV29-1
j_gene: TRBJ2-7
d_gene: TRBD2
abundance: -
CDR3aa: CSVEDSSGRTGEQYF
CDR3nt: TGCAGCGTTGAAGACTCTAGCGGGAGAACTGGAGAGCAGTACTTC

v_gene: TRBV7-9
j_gene: TRBJ2-7
d_gene: TRBD1
abundance: once
CDR3aa: CASRSGQDYEQYF
CDR3nt: TGTGCCAGCAGGTCGGGACAGGACTACGAGCAGTACTTC

v_gene: TRBV28
j_gene: TRBJ1-3
d_gene: TRBD1
abundance: few
CDR3aa: CASSPGGGNTIYF
CDR3nt: TGTGCCAGCTCCCCAGGGGGCGGAAACACCATATATTTT

v_gene: TRBV6-5
j_gene: TRBJ1-2
d_gene: -
abundance: -
CDR3aa: CASSYRGGLYGYTF
CDR3nt: TGTGCCAGCAGTTACAGGGGCGGTCTTTATGGCTACACCTTC

v_gene: TRBV3-1/TRBV3-2
j_gene: TRBJ2-7
d_gene: TRBD2
abundance: once
CDR3aa: CASSEAGTSGYEQYF
CDR3nt: TGTGCCAGCAGCGAGGCCGGGACTAGCGGATACGAGCAGTACTTC

v_gene: TRBV19
j_gene: TRBJ2-7
d_gene: -
abundance: -
CDR3aa: CASSILAGGTYEQYF
CDR3nt: TGTGCCAGTAGTATTCTGGCAGGAGGGACCTACGAGCAGTACTTC

v_gene: TRBV5-8
j_gene: TRBJ2-3
d_gene: -
abundance: -
CDR3aa: CASSFTSGTWRRTDTQYF
CDR3nt: TGTGCCAGCAGCTTCACTAGTGGAACATGGAGGAGAACAGATACGCAGTATTTT

v_gene: TRBV2
j_gene: TRBJ2-1
d_gene: -
abundance: -
CDR3aa: CATERRANEQFF
CDR3nt: TGTGCCACAGAGAGGAGGGCTAATGAGCAGTTCTTC

v_gene: TRBV5-1
j_gene: TRBJ1-2
d_gene: TRBD1
abundance: -
CDR3aa: CASSLGGTGSYGYTF
CDR3nt: TGCGCCAGCAGCTTGGGGGGGACAGGAAGCTATGGCTACACCTTC

v_gene: TRBV5-1
j_gene: TRBJ1-2
d_gene: -
abundance: few
CDR3aa: CASSSKFGGRATNYGYTF
CDR3nt: TGCGCCAGCAGCTCAAAGTTTGGGGGCAGGGCAACTAACTATGGCTACACCTTC

v_gene: TRBV11-2
j_gene: TRBJ2-2
d_gene: -
abundance: -
CDR3aa: CASSPNRVGAGELFF
CDR3nt: TGTGCCAGCAGCCCGAACAGGGTAGGCGCCGGGGAGCTGTTTTTT

v_gene: TRBV6-5
j_gene: TRBJ2-2
d_gene: -
abundance: -
CDR3aa: CASSTQRLTGELFF
CDR3nt: TGTGCCAGCAGTACTCAACGCCTCACCGGGGAGCTGTTTTTT

v_gene: TRBV18
j_gene: TRBJ2-3
d_gene: -
abundance: -
CDR3aa: CASSPPAHTDTQYF
CDR3nt: TGTGCCAGCTCACCACCGGCCCACACAGATACGCAGTATTTT

v_gene: TRBV24-1
j_gene: TRBJ1-5
d_gene: TRBD1
abundance: -
CDR3aa: CATSDPSQGRNQPQHF
CDR3nt: TGTGCCACCAGTGATCCGTCACAGGGGAGGAATCAGCCCCAGCATTTT

v_gene: TRBV6-5
j_gene: TRBJ1-2
d_gene: TRBD1
abundance: -
CDR3aa: CASSLDREVDGYTF
CDR3nt: TGTGCCAGCAGTCTCGACAGGGAGGTTGATGGCTACACCTTC

v_gene: TRBV7-2
j_gene: TRBJ2-3
d_gene: TRBD2
abundance: -
CDR3aa: CASSPQSSGRAADTQYF
CDR3nt: TGTGCCAGCAGCCCCCAGAGCAGCGGGAGGGCCGCAGATACGCAGTATTTT

v_gene: TRBV7-2
j_gene: TRBJ1-1
d_gene: -
abundance: -
CDR3aa: CASSPNGGWSTEAFF
CDR3nt: TGTGCCAGCAGCCCTAACGGGGGGTGGAGCACTGAAGCTTTCTTT

v_gene: TRBV30
j_gene: TRBJ1-5
d_gene: TRBD1
abundance: -
CDR3aa: CACLTGSGNQPQHF
CDR3nt: TGTGCCTGCCTGACAGGGTCCGGCAATCAGCCCCAGCATTTT

v_gene: TRBV28
j_gene: TRBJ1-1
d_gene: -
abundance: -
CDR3aa: CASSLLGEGAEAFF
CDR3nt: TGTGCCAGCAGTTTATTAGGGGAGGGGGCTGAAGCTTTCTTT

v_gene: TRBV6-5
j_gene: TRBJ1-3
d_gene: -
abundance: -
CDR3aa: CASSRRTPGNTIYF
CDR3nt: TGTGCCAGCAGTAGACGGACACCGGGAAACACCATATATTTT

v_gene: TRBV5-6
j_gene: TRBJ2-4
d_gene: TRBD1
abundance: -
CDR3aa: CASSAGQALAKNIQYF
CDR3nt: TGTGCCAGCAGCGCGGGACAGGCCTTAGCCAAAAACATTCAGTACTTC

v_gene: TRBV11-3
j_gene: TRBJ2-3
d_gene: -
abundance: -
CDR3aa: CASSSPETTDTQYF
CDR3nt: TGTGCCAGCAGCTCCCCGGAGACCACAGATACGCAGTATTTT

v_gene: TRBV18
j_gene: TRBJ2-2
d_gene: -
abundance: -
CDR3aa: CASSPSDRPNTGELFF
CDR3nt: TGTGCCAGCTCACCATCTGACAGACCGAACACCGGGGAGCTGTTTTTT